In this sample, the clone carrying this TCR beta chain turned up once. V shed 7 bases and J shed 5 bases, with 11 bases lying between them. The CDR3 sequence is 13 residues long. The germline CDR1 and CDR2 sequences are SNHLY and FYNNEI. The source of the sample is a study of OX40 agonist ivuxolimab in advanced cancers. Study-level background: Partial responses were seen in three patients, one with hepatocellular carcinoma and two with cutaneous melanoma.

The repertoire was sequenced with immunoSEQ multiplex PCR; TCRdb's copy has only in-frame clones and lacks some. This sample yields some 72,000 clones, of which roughly nine tenths are seen a single time; around 2.8% belongs to the top ten. The source of this sequence is an adult with an advanced solid tumor such as melanoma, head and neck, liver or kidney cancer. This chain links TRBV2 with TRBJ2-2; D gene ambiguous. The sample here was CD4+ or CD8+ T cells sorted from blood, taken in a trial of the OX40 agonist ivuxolimab. Here the CDR3 reads CASKYGRTGELFF. The CDR3 DNA reads TGTGCCAGCAAGTACGGACGAACCGGGGAGCTGTTTTTT.